Each of the 3 T cell receptor beta chains below was sequenced from the same sample in a study of T cell repertoires in aging, cancer and after chemotherapy (dated by TCRdb to about 2019). Sequencing relied on an Illumina MiSeq. Using a mixed TRB-A/B primer pool, multiplex touch-down PCR amplified rearranged TRB sequences covering the V, D and J segments. TCRdb passed the public sequencing reads through fastp at Q25 and MiXCR, retaining productive beta sequences. Rows with a matching CDR3 protein are joined into one entry that keeps the most common DNA and genes. The sample table contains approximately 12,000 distinct CDR3 sequences; only one count was recorded for around a quarter of them. Of the sample, 2.6% falls within the top ten clones. Genomic DNA extracted from peripheral blood, rather than sorted cells or RNA, was used as the source for amplification of TCR beta rearrangements. Sequencing used blood. Every receptor here comes from a human donor in good health.

This clonotype is classed as medium-sized. The chain employs TRBV7-9 and TRBJ2-1, with D hard to call. CDR1 is SEHNR, CDR2 FQNEAQ, per germline (reference sequence). Trimming took off 1 base at V and 6 bases at J, with 1 base between the two ends. The CDR3 spans 11 residues. The CDR3 protein is CASSLVNEQFF. The CDR3 DNA is TGTGCCAGCAGCTTAGTCAATGAGCAGTTCTTC.

The chain uses TRBV6-2 or TRBV6-3 and TRBJ2-3, with TRBD2 matching over 11 bases. The CDR3 totals 19 residues. Unmatched junction bases numbered 18, after V lost 6 bases and J lost 4 bases. CDR1 is MNHEY, CDR2 SVGEGT, per germline. CDR3 DNA sequence: TGTGCCAGCAGATGGACAGGGCTCGTTAGCGGGGGGGCAGCAGATACGCAGTATTTT. This gives the protein CASRWTGLVSGGAADTQYF.

The chain links TRBV6-6 to TRBJ1-2; weak D call: TRBD1 (6 bases). CDR3 length: 17 residues. The germline gives CDR1 MNHNY, CDR2 SVGAGI (reference sequence). V was cut by 6 bases and J by 0 bases, with 20 bases left in between. In DNA, the CDR3 is TGTGCCAGCAGCCAGATACCACAGGGCCCTCCTAACTATGGCTACACCTTC. This encodes CASSQIPQGPPNYGYTF.